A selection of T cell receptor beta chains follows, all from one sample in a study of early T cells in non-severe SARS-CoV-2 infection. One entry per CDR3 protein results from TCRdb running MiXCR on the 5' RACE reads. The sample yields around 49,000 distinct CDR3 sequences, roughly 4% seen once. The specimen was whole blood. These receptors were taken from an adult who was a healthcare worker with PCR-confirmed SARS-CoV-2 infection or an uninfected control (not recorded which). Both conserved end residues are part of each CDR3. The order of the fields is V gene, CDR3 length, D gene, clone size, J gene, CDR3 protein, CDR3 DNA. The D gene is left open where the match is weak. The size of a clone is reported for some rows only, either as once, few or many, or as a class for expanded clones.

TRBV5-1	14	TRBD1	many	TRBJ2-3	CASNLDRSTDTQYF	TGCGCCAGCAACCTGGACAGGAGCACAGATACGCAGTATTTT
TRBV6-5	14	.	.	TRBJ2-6	CASSRSSGANVLTF	TGTGCCAGCAGCCGAAGCTCTGGGGCCAACGTCCTGACTTTC
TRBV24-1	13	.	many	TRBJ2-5	CATSDIQSRTQYF	TGTGCCACCAGTGATATACAATCCAGGACCCAGTACTTC
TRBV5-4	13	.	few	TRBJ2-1	CASSLVSPPWQFF	TGTGCCAGCAGCTTGGTCTCCCCCCCATGGCAGTTCTTC
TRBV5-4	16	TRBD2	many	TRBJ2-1	CASSSQRERSYNEQFF	TGTGCCAGCAGCTCTCAGCGGGAGAGGTCCTACAATGAGCAGTTCTTC
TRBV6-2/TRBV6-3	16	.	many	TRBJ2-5	CASSFRLTGMMETQYF	TGTGCCAGCAGTTTTCGCCTGACTGGGATGATGGAGACCCAGTACTTC
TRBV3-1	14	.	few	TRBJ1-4	CASTKGTSNEKLFF	TGTGCCAGCACCAAAGGGACTTCTAATGAAAAACTGTTTTTT
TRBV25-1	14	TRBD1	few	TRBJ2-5	CASSDSYRGETQYF	TGTGCCAGCAGTGACTCTTACAGGGGAGAGACCCAGTACTTC
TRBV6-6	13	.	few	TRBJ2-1	CASSASRDNEQFF	TGTGCCAGCAGTGCGTCCAGGGACAATGAGCAGTTCTTC
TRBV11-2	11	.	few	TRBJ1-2	CASRPIYGYTF	TGTGCCAGCCGTCCCATCTATGGCTACACCTTC
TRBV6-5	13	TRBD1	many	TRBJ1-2	CASSYGEGAGYTF	TGTGCCAGCAGTTACGGGGAGGGGGCTGGCTACACCTTC
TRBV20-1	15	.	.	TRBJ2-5	CSAPSLGGVQETQYF	TGCAGTGCCCCCTCACTCGGCGGGGTCCAAGAGACCCAGTACTTC
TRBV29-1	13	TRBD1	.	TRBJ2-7	CSVAWTGQYEQYF	TGCAGCGTTGCATGGACAGGTCAATACGAGCAGTACTTC
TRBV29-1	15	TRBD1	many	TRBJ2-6	CSYSGGVAGANVLTF	TGCAGCTATTCAGGGGGAGTTGCCGGGGCCAACGTCCTGACTTTC
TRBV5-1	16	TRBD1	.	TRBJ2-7	CASSFFGGQVTYEQYF	TGCGCCAGCAGCTTTTTTGGGGGACAGGTTACCTACGAGCAGTACTTC
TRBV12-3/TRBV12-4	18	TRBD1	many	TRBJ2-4	CASSPLPRQGRSKNIQYF	TGTGCCAGCAGCCCTCTACCCCGACAGGGGCGGTCCAAAAACATTCAGTACTTC